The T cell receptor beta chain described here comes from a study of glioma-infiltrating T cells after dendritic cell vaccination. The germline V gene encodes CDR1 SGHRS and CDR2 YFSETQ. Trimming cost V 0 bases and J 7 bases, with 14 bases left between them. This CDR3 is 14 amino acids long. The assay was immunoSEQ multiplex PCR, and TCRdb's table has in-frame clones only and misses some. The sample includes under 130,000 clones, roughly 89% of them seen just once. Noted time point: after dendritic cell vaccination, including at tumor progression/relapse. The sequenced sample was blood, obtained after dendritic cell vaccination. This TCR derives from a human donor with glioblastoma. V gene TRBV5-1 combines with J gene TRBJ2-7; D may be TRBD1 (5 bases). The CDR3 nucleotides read TGCGCCAGCAGCTTGGACAGGTTATTAGGGGAGCAGTACTTC. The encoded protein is CASSLDRLLGEQYF.